The 6 T cell receptor beta chains below come from one sample, sequenced in a study of vaccination effects on CD4 cells after COVID-19. This table comes from immunoSEQ multiplex PCR, and its TCRdb copy is limited to in-frame clones, with some not included. Of about 27,000 clones listed, 65% to 75% are singletons. CD4+ T cells specific for antigen were expanded with viral peptide pools by the ViraFEST assay before sequencing. The authors isolated CD4+ T cells after roughly 10 days of culture. Each vaccine recipient was nucleocapsid antibody negative and had no prior SARS-CoV-2 infection. Antigens for these TCRs are unknown. This material consisted of CD4+ T cells from PBMCs cultured with SARS-CoV-2 spike peptides, taken before COVID-19 vaccination. The receptors shown here come from a human donor who received a COVID-19 vaccine.

J is TRBJ1-1 and V is TRBV6-1; a possible D gene is TRBD1 (5 bases). CDR1 is MNHNS, CDR2 SASEGT, per germline. This CDR3 comprises 14 residues. V lost 2 bases and J 1 base, leaving 8 bases between the germline ends. The CDR3 here is CASSESGPNTEAFF. CDR3 in DNA: TGTGCCAGCAGTGAATCAGGGCCGAACACTGAAGCTTTCTTT.

This chain joins TRBV24-1 and TRBJ2-1; 10 bases map to TRBD1. The length of the CDR3 is 19 residues. V gave up 1 base and J gave up 7 bases; unmatched junction bases: 15. The germline V gene has CDR1 KGHDR and CDR2 SFDVKD. CDR3 bases: TGTGCCACCAGTGATTTTTCGAGAGGGACAGGGGTTAGGGGAAATGAGCAGTTCTTC. Encoded protein: CATSDFSRGTGVRGNEQFF.

The rearrangement links TRBV10-1 to TRBJ2-2, with D perhaps matching TRBD1 or TRBD2 (6 bases each). Between the trimmed V and J ends, which lost 3 bases and 0 bases, there was a span of 11 bases. There are 16 residues in the CDR3. Germline CDR1 and CDR2: WNHNN and SYGVQD (reference sequence). The CDR3 sequence is CASSDWGATNTGELFF. In nucleotides, the CDR3 is TGCGCCAGCAGTGACTGGGGGGCAACGAACACCGGGGAGCTGTTTTTT.

The genes are TRBV19 and TRBJ1-4, with TRBD1 matching over 9 bases. Trimming removed 6 bases from V and 8 bases from J; junction bases left unmatched: 4. The CDR3 consists of 13 residues. Germline values: CDR1 LNHDA, CDR2 SQIVND (reference sequence). The CDR3, as DNA: TGTGCCAGTAGGGACAGGGGTGGGGAAAAACTGTTTTTT. Translated, it gives CASRDRGGEKLFF.

This chain uses TRBV5-1 with TRBJ2-1, with D tentatively TRBD1 (5 bases). The germline V gene has CDR1 SGHRS and CDR2 YFSETQ. This CDR3 has 14 amino acids. V was clipped by 0 bases and J by 5 bases, with 9 bases between them. The CDR3 here is CASSLVTGNNEQFF. The CDR3 DNA reads as TGCGCCAGCAGCTTGGTAACAGGCAACAATGAGCAGTTCTTC.

The V and J genes are TRBV7-9 and TRBJ1-3; 8 bases match TRBD1. The junction had 9 bases not matched to a gene; V was cut back by 5 bases and J by 0 bases. The CDR3 length is 17 residues. The germline gives CDR1 SEHNR, CDR2 FQNEAQ (reference sequence). The CDR3 loop reads CASSPGQGAHSGNTIYF. CDR3 in DNA: TGTGCCAGCAGCCCTGGACAGGGAGCACACTCTGGAAACACCATATATTTT.